Each of the 22 T cell receptor beta chains below was sequenced from the same sample in a study of T cell repertoires in cytomegalovirus infection. These TCRs' antigens remain unknown. MiXCR was run by TCRdb on the reads, yielding one entry per CDR3 protein. Of about 220,000 distinct CDR3 sequences in the sample, about 38% were seen once. The sequences come from CD8+ T cells from cultured PBMCs, collected from culture after CMV antigen stimulation. The source is a human donor in good health (CMV status not recorded). Some clones in this sample may be carry-over from other donors' samples.

V usage is TRBV7-9 and J usage is TRBJ1-1; 8 nucleotides line up with TRBD1. CDR1 is SEHNR, CDR2 FQNEAQ, per germline (reference sequence). This CDR3 has 17 amino acids. J gave up 3 bases and V 6 bases, and 15 bases lay outside the gene matches. The CDR3 region is CASRSRTGTDWHTEAFF. The CDR3 coding sequence is TGTGCCAGCAGGTCCCGGACAGGGACCGATTGGCACACTGAAGCTTTCTTT.

The chain joins TRBV19 to TRBJ2-3; 15 bases align to TRBD2. The CDR3 has 17 amino acids. The germline V gene has CDR1 LNHDA and CDR2 SQIVND (reference sequence). V dropped 4 bases and J dropped 2; count of bases not matched to a gene: 4. The CDR3: CASSRGTSGRFTDTQYF. For the CDR3, the DNA is TGTGCCAGTAGTAGGGGGACTAGCGGGAGGTTCACAGATACGCAGTATTTT.

The rearrangement uses TRBV9 and TRBJ2-7; D uncertain. Trimming shortened V by 3 bases and J by 2 bases, and 15 bases separated the two germline ends. Germline values: CDR1 SGDLS, CDR2 YYNGEE. The CDR3 runs 15 residues. The CDR3: CASSESGSSTYEQYF. The CDR3 nucleotides read TGTGCCAGCAGCGAATCCGGGTCGAGCACCTACGAGCAGTACTTC.

This chain links TRBV7-6 with TRBJ2-5; D is possibly TRBD2 (5 bases). CDR3 length: 15 residues. The germline CDR1 and CDR2 sequences are SGHVS and FNYEAQ. Trimming pared 6 bases from V and 2 bases from J, leaving 16 bases between. The DNA of the CDR3 is TGTGCCAGCAGGAAGACCGGGATCATGCAAGAGACCCAGTACTTC. This translates into CASRKTGIMQETQYF. Full variable domain (missing parts from reference TRBV7-6 and TRBJ2-5): GAGVSQSPRYKVTKRGQDVALRCDPISGHVSLYWYRQALGQGPEFLTYFNYEAQQDKSGLPNDRFSAERPEGSISTLTIQRTEQRDSAMYRCASRKTGIMQETQYFGPGTRLLVL.

The rearrangement links TRBV29-1 to TRBJ2-1; possibly TRBD2 for D (5 bases). Between the trimmed V and J ends, which lost 1 base and 7 bases, there was a span of 5 bases. CDR3 size: 11 residues. Germline V gene lookup returns CDR1 SQVTM and CDR2 ANQGSEA. CDR3 in DNA: TGCAGCGTTGAAGGAGGGAATGAGCAGTTCTTC. This codes for CSVEGGNEQFF.

This clonotype has just a few counts. The CDR3 bases are TGTGCCAGCAGTCCGCCCCAGACAGGGGGATATACTGAAGCTTTCTTT. It is translated as CASSPPQTGGYTEAFF. V usage is TRBV12-3 or TRBV12-4 and J usage is TRBJ1-1; the match to TRBD1 covers 9 bases. Losses at the gene ends were 5 bases for V and 5 bases for J; bases not matched to a gene: 12. CDR3 length: 16 residues.

Here the CDR3 reads CASSYIQGTGELFF. For the CDR3, the DNA is TGTGCCAGCAGTTACATACAAGGCACCGGGGAGCTGTTTTTT. The V gene is TRBV6-6, the J gene TRBJ2-2, with D uncertain. The germline gives CDR1 MNHNY, CDR2 SVGAGI (reference sequence). The CDR3 has 14 amino acids. The ends were cut back, 2 bases at V and 4 bases at J, with 8 bases in the middle.

There are a few counts of this clonotype. This chain links TRBV12-5 with TRBJ2-2; D is unclear. CDR1 is LGHNT, CDR2 FRNRAP, per germline. The CDR3 totals 12 residues. V lost 6 bases to trimming and J lost 2 bases, with 4 bases between them. CDR3 sequence reads: CASGLNTGELFF. Here the CDR3 DNA reads TGTGCTAGTGGCTTAAACACCGGGGAGCTGTTTTTT.

The chain carries TRBV7-6 and TRBJ2-5, with TRBD2 matching over 11 bases. Germline V gene data show CDR1 as SGHVS and CDR2 as FNYEAQ. J was trimmed by 2 bases and V by 5 bases; bases with no gene match: 4. The CDR3 is made up of 15 amino acids. CDR3 protein: CASSIRLAGQETQYF. The CDR3 region has the DNA TGTGCCAGCAGCATTAGACTAGCGGGGCAAGAGACCCAGTACTTC. The variable domain in full, completed from reference TRBV7-6 and TRBJ2-5, reads GAGVSQSPRYKVTKRGQDVALRCDPISGHVSLYWYRQALGQGPEFLTYFNYEAQQDKSGLPNDRFSAERPEGSISTLTIQRTEQRDSAMYRCASSIRLAGQETQYFGPGTRLLVL.

The V gene is TRBV27, the J gene TRBJ2-2, with 12 nucleotides matching TRBD2. The CDR3 has 15 amino acids. CDR1 is MNHEY and CDR2 is SMNVEV in the germline V gene (reference sequence). Trimming cost V 6 bases and J 4 bases; bases outside gene matches: 3. CDR3 coding DNA: TGTGCCAGCAGCACTAGCGGGGGGTTCACCGGGGAGCTGTTTTTT. Its protein is CASSTSGGFTGELFF.

The table lists this clonotype with many counts. This chain joins TRBV6-8 and TRBJ2-1; 10 nucleotides match TRBD2. V dropped 4 bases and J dropped 0; count of bases not matched to a gene: 15. This CDR3 spans 20 amino acids. Germline CDR1 is MNHGY and CDR2 is SAAAGT. This CDR3 reads CASSSLTGTSATVSYNEQFF. DNA of the CDR3: TGTGCCAGCAGTTCCCTCACCGGGACTAGCGCGACCGTCTCCTACAATGAGCAGTTCTTC.

This clonotype was found a few times. This chain connects TRBV19 to TRBJ2-2; no clear D. This CDR3 is built from 11 residues. Germline V gene sequence: CDR1 LNHDA, CDR2 SQIVND (reference sequence). V lost 5 bases to trimming and J lost 7 bases, with 5 bases between them. CDR3 in amino acids: CASSDNGELFF. The CDR3 DNA reads as TGTGCCAGTAGTGATAACGGGGAGCTGTTTTTT.

V and J are TRBV5-4 and TRBJ2-1; unclear D gene. This CDR3 spans 13 amino acids. Germline CDR1 is SGHNT and CDR2 is YYREEE (reference sequence). Trimming pared 2 bases from V and 4 bases from J, leaving 7 bases between. The CDR3 coding sequence is TGTGCCAGCAGCTTTGAAGCATACAATGAGCAGTTCTTC. Amino acids: CASSFEAYNEQFF.

The DNA for the CDR3 is TGTGCCATCGGGACTAGCGGGAGGCTTCCCTACAATGAGCAGTTCTTC. Translated, it gives CAIGTSGRLPYNEQFF. The genes are TRBV10-3 and TRBJ2-1, with TRBD2 identical over 15 bases. With V trimmed by 8 bases and J by 2 bases, 4 bases remained unmatched. Germline V CDR1 and CDR2: ENHRY, SYGVKD. The CDR3 covers 16 residues.

The rearrangement links TRBV24-1 to TRBJ2-3; D remains unclear. The CDR3 extends over 13 amino acids. V lost 3 bases and J lost 11, with 14 bases in between. Per germline, CDR1 KGHDR and CDR2 SFDVKD. Written as DNA, the CDR3 is TGTGCCACCAGTGATCCTCCCCCGAGCGAGCAGTATTTT. Translating it yields CATSDPPPSEQYF.

The CDR3 sequence: CSATGEAGVGGYNEQFF. The CDR3 bases are TGCAGTGCTACAGGGGAAGCGGGTGTGGGTGGATACAATGAGCAGTTCTTC. The chain joins TRBV20-1 to TRBJ2-1; D could derive from TRBD1 or TRBD2 (6 bases each). V was trimmed by 4 bases and J by 4 bases, leaving 23 bases between them. This CDR3 comprises 17 residues. Per germline, CDR1 DFQATT and CDR2 SNEGSKA (reference sequence).

This clonotype was detected a few times. V gene TRBV12-3 or TRBV12-4 combines with J gene TRBJ1-1; D may be TRBD1 (6 bases). CDR3 length: 14 amino acids. Trimming left V 6 bases short and J 1 base short, with 12 bases between. The chain's CDR3 is CASRPGHQNTEAFF. CDR3 coding DNA: TGTGCCAGCAGGCCGGGACACCAGAACACTGAAGCTTTCTTT.

This clonotype was recorded a few times. V usage is TRBV4-1 and J usage is TRBJ2-1, with 8 bases aligning to TRBD2. This CDR3 has 15 amino acids. Germline CDR1 reads MGHRA; CDR2 reads YSYEKL. Trimming at V came to 1 base and at J to 7 bases, leaving 6 bases not matched to a gene. CDR3 amino acids: CASSQGQRGLNEQFF. DNA of the CDR3: TGCGCCAGCAGCCAAGGGCAGCGGGGGTTAAATGAGCAGTTCTTC.

This clonotype was counted ten times or more. This chain links TRBV7-8 with TRBJ1-2, with 12 positions matching TRBD1. Germline trimming cut 0 bases from V and 1 base from J; bases unmatched to any gene: 6. The germline V gene encodes CDR1 SGHVS and CDR2 FQNEAQ. The CDR3 is made up of 18 amino acids. CDR3 protein: CASSLAGTGGIGNYGYTF. Here the CDR3 DNA reads TGTGCCAGCAGCTTAGCCGGGACAGGGGGCATTGGTAACTATGGCTACACCTTC.

This clonotype has just a few counts. The chain joins TRBV7-2 to TRBJ2-1, with TRBD2 matching 8 bases. Germline V gene lookup returns CDR1 SGHTA and CDR2 FQGNSA. CDR3 length equals 15 residues. V gave up 7 bases and J gave up 8 bases; unmatched junction bases: 13. CDR3 coding DNA: TGTGCCAGCATTTGGGGGGCGGGAGGCTTCGATGAGCAGTTCTTC. Its translation is CASIWGAGGFDEQFF. Full variable domain (remainder filled in from reference TRBV7-2 and TRBJ2-1): GAGVSQSPSNKVTEKGKDVELRCDPISGHTALYWYRQSLGQGLEFLIYFQGNSAPDKSGLPSDRFSAERTGGSVSTLTIQRTQQEDSAVYLCASIWGAGGFDEQFFGPGTRLTVL.

The chain joins TRBV7-2 to TRBJ2-3, with D unclear. There are 13 residues in the CDR3. V was pared by 1 base and J by 2 bases, with 4 bases between. The germline CDR1 and CDR2 sequences are SGHTA and FQGNSA. The DNA of the CDR3 is TGTGCCAGCAGCTTAGACCTCACAGATACGCAGTATTTT. Its translation: CASSLDLTDTQYF.

V usage is TRBV12-3 or TRBV12-4 and J usage is TRBJ2-1; D perhaps matches TRBD1 (9 bases). Trimming pared 5 bases from V and 1 base from J, leaving 24 bases between. This CDR3 spans 19 amino acids. The CDR3 loop is CASSRTGEASGFSYNEQFF. For the CDR3, the DNA is TGTGCCAGCAGTCGGACAGGGGAGGCTAGCGGGTTTTCCTACAATGAGCAGTTCTTC.